Shown below are 22 T cell receptor beta chains from a single sample sequenced in a study of T cell repertoires in cytomegalovirus infection. MiXCR, applied by TCRdb to the reads, yields one record per CDR3 protein. The data contain approximately 550,000 distinct CDR3 sequences, approximately 15% of them seen just once; the ten biggest clones take up under 30%. The specimen sequenced was CD8+ T cells from PBMCs. The source is a human donor in good health (CMV status not recorded). Some clones in this sample may be carry-over from other donors' samples.

This clonotype was seen ten or more times. The chain uses TRBV6-1 and TRBJ2-3; TRBD1 aligns across 7 bases. The CDR3 consists of 14 residues. Germline-derived CDR1 and CDR2 are MNHNS and SASEGT. Unmatched junction bases numbered 7, after V lost 4 bases and J lost 6 bases. The CDR3 loop reads CASSGDSPLDTQYF. CDR3 in DNA: TGTGCCAGCAGTGGGGACAGTCCATTGGATACGCAGTATTTT.

Notes on this clonotype: A much larger clone lies a single base off, so this may be a read error. The CDR3 DNA reads TGTGCCATCAGTGGGTCGAATTCCCTCGGGGAGCTGTTTTTT. Residues: CAISGSNSLGELFF. V usage is TRBV10-3 and J usage is TRBJ2-2; D is ambiguous. Trimming removed 4 bases at V and 7 bases at J, with 13 bases between. This CDR3 spans 14 amino acids. CDR1 is ENHRY and CDR2 is SYGVKD in the germline V gene.

This chain connects TRBV18 to TRBJ2-7; TRBD2 matches 11 bases. CDR3 length: 16 residues. J gave up 4 bases and V 2 bases, and 7 bases lay outside the gene matches. Germline values: CDR1 KGHSH, CDR2 LQKENI. The CDR3 DNA reads TGTGCCAGCTCACCAGGGACTAGCGGTCCTTATTACGAGCAGTACTTC. Amino acids: CASSPGTSGPYYEQYF.

In its sample, this clonotype was seen many times. V and J are TRBV7-3 and TRBJ2-2; 8 bases line up with TRBD2. CDR3 length: 14 amino acids. V was clipped by 4 bases and J by 6 bases; unmatched bases: 4. CDR1 and CDR2 from the germline V gene are SGHTA and FQGTGA. The CDR3, as DNA: TGTGCCAGCAGCTCGCTAGCGGGCTCCGGGGAGCTGTTTTTT. Amino acids: CASSSLAGSGELFF.

This clonotype occurred many times. The chain carries TRBV4-1 and TRBJ2-7; D possibly corresponds to TRBD1 (6 bases). This CDR3 spans 15 amino acids. The V gene lost 6 bases and the J gene lost 3 bases, with 18 bases spanning the gap. Germline V gene sequence: CDR1 MGHRA, CDR2 YSYEKL. The CDR3 sequence: CASSPPGASSYEQYF. In DNA, the CDR3 is TGCGCCAGCAGTCCTCCAGGGGCCTCGAGCTACGAGCAGTACTTC.

The chain has TRBV4-1 and TRBJ1-2; D perhaps matches TRBD1 (5 bases). CDR1 is MGHRA, CDR2 YSYEKL, per germline. The CDR3 is 12 residues long. The ends were cut back, 1 base at V and 7 bases at J, with 7 bases in the middle. The CDR3 spells CASSQGGFGYTF. CDR3 coding DNA: TGCGCCAGCAGCCAAGGGGGGTTTGGCTACACCTTC.

This rearrangement joins TRBV27 to TRBJ2-1; a possible D gene is TRBD2 (5 bases). Per the germline V gene, CDR1 is MNHEY and CDR2 is SMNVEV (reference sequence). Trimming pared 3 bases from V and 2 bases from J, leaving 5 bases between. The CDR3 runs 13 residues. CDR3 bases: TGTGCCAGCAGTTTCGGGGCCTACAATGAGCAGTTCTTC. This gives the protein CASSFGAYNEQFF.

Comments on this clonotype: Relative to the germline gene, one junction end is altered; a read error may explain this. The chain joins TRBV6-6 to TRBJ1-2; D unclear. The germline gives CDR1 MNHNY, CDR2 SVGAGI (reference sequence). The CDR3 contains 15 residues. This CDR3 reads CASSHSGRSNYGYTF. CDR3 nucleotide sequence: TGTGCCAGCAGTCACTCCGGACGGTCGAACTATGGCTACACCTTC.

The chain has TRBV5-1 and TRBJ1-2, with D uncertain. CDR1 is SGHRS and CDR2 is YFSETQ in the germline V gene. The CDR3 runs 14 residues. Trimming shortened V by 4 bases and J by 4 bases, and 14 bases separated the two germline ends. The CDR3 loop is CASSPGGGSYGYTF. The DNA of the CDR3 is TGCGCCAGCAGCCCCGGAGGAGGGAGCTATGGCTACACCTTC.

This chain connects TRBV12-3 or TRBV12-4 to TRBJ1-4; D possibly corresponds to TRBD1 (6 bases). V lost 9 bases and J lost 4, with 12 bases in between. The CDR3 length is 13 residues. This CDR3 is CASVQGYNEKLFF. In DNA, the CDR3 is TGTGCCAGTGTACAGGGATATAATGAAAAACTGTTTTTT.

The chain carries TRBV12-3 or TRBV12-4 and TRBJ2-1; weak D call: TRBD1 (6 bases). V lost 3 bases to trimming and J lost 10 bases, with 16 bases between them. CDR3 length: 14 amino acids. In nucleotides, the CDR3 is TGTGCCAGCAGTTTTTACAGGGTCGCCGGCGAGCAGTTCTTC. Translation: CASSFYRVAGEQFF.

A word on this clonotype: It may be a read error: a sequence one base away is much more abundant. The chain links TRBV7-2 to TRBJ2-6; TRBD2 is a possible D gene (5 bases). The CDR3 has 15 residues. The germline V gene has CDR1 SGHTA and CDR2 FQGNSA. CDR3 in amino acids: CVSSLRADGANVLTF. In nucleotides, the CDR3 is TGTGTCAGCAGCTTAAGAGCGGACGGGGCCAACGTCCTGACTTTC.

This clonotype was counted ten times or more. This chain connects TRBV11-2 to TRBJ2-1; either TRBD1 or TRBD2 may supply D (6 bases each). Germline CDR1 and CDR2: SGHAT and FQNNGV. The CDR3 has 16 amino acids. The germline V and J ends were trimmed by 3 bases and 10 bases, with 22 bases remaining between them. CDR3 residues: CASSFGRRTELGEQFF. The CDR3 bases are TGTGCCAGCAGCTTCGGGAGACGGACAGAACTGGGCGAGCAGTTCTTC. The full variable domain, rest sourced from reference TRBV11-2 and TRBJ2-1, is EAGVAQSPRYKIIEKRQSVAFWCNPISGHATLYWYQQILGQGPKLLIQFQNNGVVDDSQLPKDRFSAERLKGVDSTLKIQPAKLEDSAVYLCASSFGRRTELGEQFFGPGTRLTVL.

This clonotype appeared many times. V usage is TRBV7-9 and J usage is TRBJ2-5; perhaps D is TRBD1 or TRBD2 (5 bases each). This CDR3 comprises 14 residues. V gave up 5 bases and J gave up 7 bases, with 17 bases separating them. Germline CDR1 and CDR2: SEHNR and FQNEAQ (reference sequence). CDR3 amino acids: CASSQTGTHRTQYF. The DNA of the CDR3 is TGTGCCAGCAGCCAAACCGGGACCCATAGGACCCAGTACTTC.

A few counts support this clonotype. The chain links TRBV28 to TRBJ1-4, with a possible D match to TRBD1 (6 bases). Between the trimmed V and J ends, which lost 7 bases and 8 bases, there was a span of 11 bases. CDR1 is MDHEN, CDR2 SYDVKM, per germline. The CDR3 totals 12 residues. In DNA, the CDR3 is TGTGCCAGCAAGAGGGGGGGAGAAAAACTGTTTTTT. Translation gives CASKRGGEKLFF.

This clonotype was found many times. J is TRBJ2-2 and V is TRBV7-8; D ambiguous. Trimming took 0 bases from V and 4 from J, leaving 9 bases between them. The CDR3 loop spans 15 amino acids. CDR1 is SGHVS and CDR2 is FQNEAQ in the germline V gene. CDR3 amino acids: CASSLARLGTGELFF. The CDR3 nucleotides are TGTGCCAGCAGCTTAGCGAGGCTGGGCACCGGGGAGCTGTTTTTT.

This clonotype showed up many times. The chain joins TRBV7-9 to TRBJ2-2; 7 nucleotides line up with TRBD2. The germline CDR1 and CDR2 sequences are SEHNR and FQNEAQ (reference sequence). Losses at the gene ends were 2 bases for V and 4 bases for J; bases not matched to a gene: 4. The CDR3 covers 15 residues. CDR3 residues: CASSLRGDFTGELFF. CDR3 DNA sequence: TGTGCCAGCAGCTTACGGGGGGACTTCACCGGGGAGCTGTTTTTT.

J is TRBJ2-7 and V is TRBV6-5; 8 nucleotides line up with TRBD2. The CDR3 spans 16 residues. CDR1 is MNHEY and CDR2 is SVGAGI in the germline V gene. Trimming removed 7 bases from V and 4 bases from J; junction bases left unmatched: 15. CDR3 coding DNA: TGTGCCAGCACCGACCGTACTAGCGGAGGGGGGTACGAGCAGTACTTC. It yields the protein CASTDRTSGGGYEQYF.

This clonotype was seen many times. This sequence joins TRBV11-3 and TRBJ2-1, with D hard to call. Trimming took off 5 bases at V and 5 bases at J, with 16 bases between the two ends. This CDR3 region has 15 residues. Per the germline V gene, CDR1 is SGHNT and CDR2 is YENEEA. The CDR3 reads CASSLHTAANNEQFF. Here the CDR3 DNA reads TGTGCCAGCAGCCTCCATACGGCAGCCAACAATGAGCAGTTCTTC.

This clonotype was seen only a few times. V gene TRBV29-1 combines with J gene TRBJ2-1; D gene uncertain. Trimming removed 3 bases at V and 4 bases at J, with 1 base between. Germline lookup yields CDR1 SQVTM and CDR2 ANQGSEA. This CDR3 contains 10 residues. The CDR3 loop reads CSVDYNEQFF. The CDR3 nucleotides are TGCAGCGTTGATTACAATGAGCAGTTCTTC.

The sample holds many counts of this clonotype. The genes are TRBV6-5 and TRBJ2-5, with TRBD1 as a possible D gene (7 bases). CDR1 and CDR2 from the germline V gene are MNHEY and SVGAGI. V lost 2 bases and J 2 bases, leaving 12 bases between the germline ends. This CDR3 is built from 15 residues. The CDR3 spells CASSYLQGGQETQYF. The DNA for the CDR3 is TGTGCCAGCAGTTACCTGCAGGGGGGACAAGAGACCCAGTACTTC.

This clonotype turned up a few times. The chain links TRBV12-3 or TRBV12-4 to TRBJ1-1, with D maybe TRBD1 (5 bases). With 10 bases removed from V and 6 bases from J, the gap between germline ends came to 9 bases. There are 10 residues in the CDR3. The CDR3 loop reads CATQGAEAFF. As DNA, the CDR3 is TGTGCCACTCAAGGGGCTGAAGCTTTCTTT.